The present T cell receptor (beta chain) was sequenced within a study of cytomegalovirus exposure and HLA in healthy donors. Clones were read by immunoSEQ multiplex PCR, and TCRdb kept only the in-frame ones, dropping some. The profile covers about 130,000 clones, with approximately 82% appearing a single time and roughly 27% taken by the ten largest. CDR1 is LNHDA and CDR2 is SQIVND in the germline V gene (reference sequence). V shed 4 bases and J 6 bases; nucleotides not matched to a gene: 8. This CDR3 has 15 amino acids. The sequenced sample was PBMCs. The rearrangement uses TRBV19 and TRBJ2-7, with 11 positions matching TRBD2. This sequence was found in a man younger than 45 in good health and CMV-seropositive. CDR3 nucleotides: TGTGCCAGTAGTACGGCTACTAGCGGGAGCAGCGAGCAGTACTTC. Protein: CASSTATSGSSEQYF.